A selection of T cell receptor beta chains follows, all from one sample in a study of T cell repertoires in cytomegalovirus infection. TCRdb re-derived calls from the reads in MiXCR, one entry per CDR3 protein. The sample has roughly 150,000 distinct CDR3 sequences, about a quarter seen once. Specimen: PBMCs. The source is a human donor in good health (CMV status not recorded). Some clones in this sample may be carry-over from other donors' samples. The CDR3 runs from the conserved cysteine through the conserved F or W. Each record gives: D gene, CDR3 length, clone size, V gene, J gene, CDR3 DNA, CDR3 protein. The D gene is left open where the match is weak. Part of the rows lack a size; the others show once, few, many or a class for expanded clones.

D: .; length: 13; size: .; V: TRBV28; J: TRBJ1-5; DNA: TGTGCCAGCAGTCCCCGAGCGGATCGGCCCCAGCATTTT; CDR3: CASSPRADRPQHF
D: .; length: 17; size: once; V: TRBV18; J: TRBJ1-3; DNA: TGTGCCAGCTCACAGCTGGGTCCAGGGAGCTCTGGAAACACCATATATTTT; CDR3: CASSQLGPGSSGNTIYF
D: .; length: 14; size: few; V: TRBV28; J: TRBJ2-1; DNA: TGTGCCAGCAGTTTATGGATACCTCAGGGTGAGCAGTTCTTC; CDR3: CASSLWIPQGEQFF
D: .; length: 15; size: many; V: TRBV7-2; J: TRBJ1-5; DNA: TGTGCCAGCAGCTGCGACCGGGCCAACCATCAGCCCCAGCATTTT; CDR3: CASSCDRANHQPQHF
D: .; length: 13; size: few; V: TRBV2; J: TRBJ1-3; DNA: TGTGCCAGCAGTGAAGGCTCGGGAAACACCATATATTTT; CDR3: CASSEGSGNTIYF
D: .; length: 12; size: once; V: TRBV29-1; J: TRBJ1-3; DNA: TGCAGCGTTGAAGATGGCGGGAACACCATATATTTT; CDR3: CSVEDGGNTIYF
D: .; length: 16; size: few; V: TRBV19; J: TRBJ1-1; DNA: TGTGCCAGTAGTATAGGATGGGCAGAGATGAACACTGAAGCTTTCTTT; CDR3: CASSIGWAEMNTEAFF
D: .; length: 16; size: .; V: TRBV10-3; J: TRBJ2-1; DNA: TGTGCCATCAGTGAGTTGGAGGGTGAGGGGAGCGATGAGCAGTTCTTC; CDR3: CAISELEGEGSDEQFF
D: .; length: 11; size: few; V: TRBV28; J: TRBJ2-7; DNA: TGTGCCAGCAGGTCGAACTACGAGCAGTACTTC; CDR3: CASRSNYEQYF
D: .; length: 13; size: few; V: TRBV2; J: TRBJ1-1; DNA: TGTGCCAGCAGACTACAGGTGAACACTGAAGCTTTCTTT; CDR3: CASRLQVNTEAFF
D: TRBD1; length: 14; size: few; V: TRBV28; J: TRBJ1-2; DNA: TGTGCCAGCAGTTTAGCCGGGACAGTCGGAGGCTACACCTTC; CDR3: CASSLAGTVGGYTF
D: TRBD2; length: 15; size: .; V: TRBV6-8; J: TRBJ2-7; DNA: TGTGCCAGCAGCGAAACTAGCGGGGGGTCCTACGAGCAGTACTTC; CDR3: CASSETSGGSYEQYF
D: .; length: 15; size: .; V: TRBV19; J: TRBJ2-6; DNA: TGTGCCAGTACTGGCAGATGGTCTGGGGCCAACGTCCTGACTTTC; CDR3: CASTGRWSGANVLTF
D: TRBD2; length: 15; size: .; V: TRBV20-1; J: TRBJ2-5; DNA: TGCAGTGCGTCCGGGACTAGCGGGGAAGGAGAGACCCAGTACTTC; CDR3: CSASGTSGEGETQYF
D: .; length: 16; size: few; V: TRBV6-5; J: TRBJ1-4; DNA: TGTGCCAGCAGTCAACGTCGGCGTGCAACTAATGAAAAACTGTTTTTT; CDR3: CASSQRRRATNEKLFF
D: .; length: 15; size: .; V: TRBV5-1; J: TRBJ2-2; DNA: TGCGCCAGCAGCTTGGACGGGCCTAACACCGGGGAGCTGTTTTTT; CDR3: CASSLDGPNTGELFF
D: .; length: 16; size: .; V: TRBV4-1; J: TRBJ2-7; DNA: TGCGCCAGCAGCCAAGAAGGGGTCGAGCGAGCCTACGAGCAGTACTTC; CDR3: CASSQEGVERAYEQYF
D: TRBD2; length: 14; size: .; V: TRBV28; J: TRBJ2-7; DNA: TGTGCCAGCAGTTTACGGGAGGGCCTTCGGGAGCAGTACTTC; CDR3: CASSLREGLREQYF
D: TRBD2; length: 14; size: few; V: TRBV19; J: TRBJ2-1; DNA: TGTGCCAGTAGTACAAGCGGGAGAAAGGGTGAGCAGTTCTTC; CDR3: CASSTSGRKGEQFF